This T cell receptor beta chain was captured by sequencing in a study of cytomegalovirus exposure and HLA in healthy donors. Overall study findings and caveats: Rarity marked most TCR sequences, yet some public TCRs occurred in many donors. Being indistinguishable, some V segments were excluded, TRBV6-2 and TRBV6-3 among them. The later analysis indicated that the majority of CMV-associated TCR beta chains appeared HLA-restricted.

With 2 bases removed from V and 7 bases from J, the gap between germline ends came to 9 bases. The CDR3 loop spans 13 amino acids. The germline V gene has CDR1 MDHEN and CDR2 SYDVKM. Both 60 Vbeta primers and 13 Jbeta primers went into the PCR. Profiled with immunoSEQ multiplex PCR; TCRdb holds only in-frame clones, not every one. The data hold over 250,000 clones, with approximately 70% observed a single time. With respect to this clone: Its specificity is not known.

The J gene is TRBJ2-1, the V gene TRBV28, with TRBD2 as a possible D gene (6 bases). The receptor was derived from a female donor in good health and CMV-seronegative. What was sequenced was PBMCs. CDR3 sequence reads: CASSLIGGNEQFF. The CDR3 bases are TGTGCCAGCAGTTTAATTGGAGGGAATGAGCAGTTCTTC.